This record covers a single T cell receptor (beta chain). Its antigen remains unidentified. The data derive from a study of beta chain features in type 1 diabetes. Overall study: Healthy donors resembled patients in age, gender and cell yields.

Study-level points and caveats: When Type 1 diabetes patients were examined, their TCRB CDR3s proved moderately but significantly shorter in all four CD4+ subsets. In type 1 diabetes patients, VDJ junctions had fewer insertions; deletions at these junctions were more frequent.

The isolated RNA, all of it, was reverse transcribed, so expressed TCRB transcripts were what got sequenced. Naive, central memory and regulatory T cell samples averaged about 3.57 million reads. The method was immunoSEQ multiplex PCR; TCRdb's version includes in-frame clones alone and lacks a portion of them. The sample lists fewer than 200,000 clones, under 13% occurring once. Trimming stripped 7 bases from V and 8 bases from J, with 20 bases between. This CDR3 has 14 residues. The germline gives CDR1 SNHLY, CDR2 FYNNEI. V usage is TRBV2 and J usage is TRBJ1-2; D might be TRBD1 (6 bases). Sequenced material: central memory CD4+ T cells from blood. The receptor was isolated from a man in his thirties or forties with type 1 diabetes. CDR3 sequence reads: CASTPRRTEDGYTF. For the CDR3, the DNA is TGTGCCAGCACCCCACGTCGGACAGAGGACGGCTACACCTTC.